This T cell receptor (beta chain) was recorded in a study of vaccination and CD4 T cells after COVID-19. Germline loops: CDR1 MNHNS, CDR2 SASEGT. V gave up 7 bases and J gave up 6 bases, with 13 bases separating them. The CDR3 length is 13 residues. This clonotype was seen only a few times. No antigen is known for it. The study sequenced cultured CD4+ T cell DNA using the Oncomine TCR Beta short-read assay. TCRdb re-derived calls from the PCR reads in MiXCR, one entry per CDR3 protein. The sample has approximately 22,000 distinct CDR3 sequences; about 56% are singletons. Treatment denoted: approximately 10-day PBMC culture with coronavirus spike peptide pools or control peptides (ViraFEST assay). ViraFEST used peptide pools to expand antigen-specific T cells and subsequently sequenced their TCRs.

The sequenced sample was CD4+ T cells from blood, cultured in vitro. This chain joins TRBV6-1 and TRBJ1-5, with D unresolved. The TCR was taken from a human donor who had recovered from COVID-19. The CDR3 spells CASTRQSFQPQHF. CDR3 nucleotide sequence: TGTGCCAGCACGCGTCAATCGTTTCAGCCCCAGCATTTT.